The 16 T cell receptor beta chains below were found in one sample sequenced in a study of blood T cell repertoires in COVID-19 (dated by TCRdb to the early 2020s). The method behind the library was the immunoSEQ multiplex PCR assay. Held by TCRdb, this immuneACCESS table contains in-frame sequences only and omits some clones. Under half of the omission traces to an unresolved V gene where checked; the cause of the rest is unknown. A total of some 130,000 clones appear in this sample, roughly 80% of them only once. The ten largest clones capture 5% to 6.5% of the sample. Material: PBMCs or T cells enriched from blood (not recorded which). The receptors derive from a woman aged 45 to 65 who had recovered from COVID-19.

The chain carries TRBV5-1 and TRBJ1-2; D gene ambiguous. The CDR3 runs to 15 residues. The V gene lost 0 bases and the J gene lost 2 bases, with 11 bases spanning the gap. Looked up from germline, CDR1 is SGHRS and CDR2 is YFSETQ. The CDR3 DNA reads as TGCGCCAGCAGCTTGGGACTGGGAGAAAACTATGGCTACACCTTC. Translated, it gives CASSLGLGENYGYTF.

V is TRBV27 and J is TRBJ1-2, with D possibly TRBD1 on 6 matching bases. CDR3 length: 17 residues. Germline values: CDR1 MNHEY, CDR2 SMNVEV (reference sequence). V shed 4 bases and J shed 0 bases, with 18 bases lying between them. DNA for the CDR3: TGTGCCAGCAGTTGGAGCTCTTCCAGGGGCTCTAACTATGGCTACACCTTC. Translating gives CASSWSSSRGSNYGYTF.

The chain is built from TRBV9 and TRBJ1-1, with D perhaps TRBD1 (5 bases). With 0 bases removed from V and 6 bases from J, the gap between germline ends came to 12 bases. The CDR3 is made up of 14 amino acids. Germline values: CDR1 SGDLS, CDR2 YYNGEE. CDR3 amino acids: CASSVGRGLSEAFF. CDR3 sequence (DNA): TGTGCCAGCAGCGTAGGGAGGGGACTCTCTGAAGCTTTCTTT. Full variable domain (rest looked up from reference TRBV9 and TRBJ1-1): DSGVTQTPKHLITATGQRVTLRCSPRSGDLSVYWYQQSLDQGLQFLIQYYNGEERAKGNILERFSAQQFPDLHSELNLSSLELGDSALYFCASSVGRGLSEAFFGQGTRLTVV.

The rearrangement joins TRBV6-5 to TRBJ2-7; 9 bases are a match to TRBD2. V shed 6 bases, J shed 1 base, and the junction held 7 bases outside the gene matches. This CDR3 contains 15 residues. The germline V gene has CDR1 MNHEY and CDR2 SVGAGI. Written as DNA, the CDR3 is TGTGCCAGCAGACCGAGCGGGGGGTATTCCTACGAGCAGTACGTC. The encoded protein is CASRPSGGYSYEQYV.

The chain uses TRBV2 and TRBJ1-1; maybe TRBD1 (6 bases). Germline V gene data show CDR1 as SNHLY and CDR2 as FYNNEI. CDR3 length: 11 residues. V lost 5 bases, J lost 10 bases, and 11 bases lay in between. CDR3 coding DNA: TGTGCCAGCAGTCACGACAGGAGAGCTTTCTTT. Its protein product is CASSHDRRAFF.

This chain links TRBV7-7 with TRBJ2-5; D gene unclear. Trimming removed 1 base from V and 7 bases from J, with 28 bases in between. CDR3 length: 19 amino acids. CDR1 SSHAT and CDR2 FNYEAQ come from the germline V gene (reference sequence). This chain's CDR3 is CASSLVHPTRSSPAPTQYF. The CDR3 nucleotides are TGTGCCAGCAGCTTAGTTCACCCGACTCGGTCCTCCCCAGCGCCGACCCAGTACTTC.

This chain joins TRBV6-4 and TRBJ2-2; 10 bases are shared with TRBD2. Germline V gene data show CDR1 as MRHNA and CDR2 as SNTAGT. Trimming removed 3 bases from V and 6 bases from J; junction bases left unmatched: 4. The CDR3 is 15 amino acids. Here the CDR3 DNA reads TGTGCCAGCAGTGAGCTAGCGGGGGCCGCCGGGGAGCTGTTTTTT. Its protein is CASSELAGAAGELFF.

This clone appeared a single time. The chain links TRBV5-1 to TRBJ1-5, with TRBD1 matching over 7 bases. Germline V gene data show CDR1 as SGHRS and CDR2 as YFSETQ. This CDR3 has 13 amino acids. After removal of 5 bases from V and 5 bases from J, the junction contained 4 bases not matched to a gene. CDR3: CASSRGLDQPQHF. The CDR3 nucleotides read TGCGCCAGCAGTAGGGGGCTTGATCAGCCCCAGCATTTT. Looking up the rest from reference TRBV5-1 and TRBJ1-5 gives the full variable domain: KAGVTQTPRYLIKTRGQQVTLSCSPISGHRSVSWYQQTPGQGLQFLFEYFSETQRNKGNFPGRFSGRQFSNSRSEMNVSTLELGDSALYLCASSRGLDQPQHFGDGTRLSIL.

The chain uses TRBV13 and TRBJ2-2; 11 bases map to TRBD2. There are 16 residues in the CDR3. J was trimmed by 5 bases and V by 6 bases; bases with no gene match: 8. Germline CDR1 reads PRHDT; CDR2 reads FYEKMQ (reference sequence). CDR3 sequence (DNA): TGTGCCAGCAGTCGACTACTAGCGGGGGTAACCGGGGAGCTGTTTTTT. It encodes CASSRLLAGVTGELFF.

V is TRBV5-1 and J is TRBJ2-7; TRBD1 might be the D (5 bases). Germline CDR1 and CDR2: SGHRS and YFSETQ. V lost 4 bases and J 2 bases, leaving 13 bases between the germline ends. The CDR3 totals 14 residues. The CDR3 protein is CASSTDSSPYEQYF. Here the CDR3 DNA reads TGCGCCAGCAGCACCGACAGTTCTCCCTACGAGCAGTACTTC.

V usage is TRBV10-3 and J usage is TRBJ2-7; 9 positions agree with TRBD1. The CDR3 contains 15 residues. After removal of 2 bases from V and 4 bases from J, the junction contained 6 bases not matched to a gene. In germline, CDR1 is ENHRY, CDR2 SYGVKD. As DNA, the CDR3 is TGTGCCATCAGTGAGGGGGACAGGGAGGGGTACGAGCAGTACGTC. It specifies CAISEGDREGYEQYV.

The chain recombines TRBV3-1 (or the pseudogene TRBV3-2) with TRBJ1-2, with D hard to call. This CDR3 has 15 amino acids. The V end lost 0 bases, the J end lost 4 bases, and 12 bases lay between the germline ends. Germline lookup yields CDR1 LGHDT and CDR2 YNNKEL (reference sequence). The CDR3 nucleotides read TGTGCCAGCAGCCAAGATGGCCCTCCTGGCTATGGCTACACCTTC. Amino acids: CASSQDGPPGYGYTF.

V gene TRBV20-1 combines with J gene TRBJ2-5, with TRBD2 matching over 8 bases. V gave up 6 bases and J gave up 0 bases; unmatched junction bases: 9. In germline, CDR1 is DFQATT, CDR2 SNEGSKA (reference sequence). The CDR3 extends over 15 amino acids. CDR3 coding DNA: TGCAGTGCCAGTCTAGCGGGTTCGTACCAAGAGACCCAGTACTTC. It encodes CSASLAGSYQETQYF.

The chain employs TRBV11-2 and TRBJ1-1; the D is unclear. Germline-derived CDR1 and CDR2 are SGHAT and FQNNGV. Trimming removed 5 bases from V and 0 bases from J, with 10 bases in between. CDR3 length: 14 residues. The CDR3 region has the DNA TGTGCCAGCAGCCCAAACCTATTGAACACTGAAGCTTTCTTT. This codes for CASSPNLLNTEAFF.

This clone came up a few times. The chain is built from TRBV7-9 and TRBJ2-1; 10 bases fit TRBD2. Per the germline V gene, CDR1 is SEHNR and CDR2 is FQNEAQ (reference sequence). There are 15 residues in the CDR3. The junction had 8 bases not matched to a gene; V was cut back by 8 bases and J by 4 bases. This chain's CDR3 is CASGSTSGAYNEQFF. In DNA form, the CDR3 reads TGTGCCAGCGGCAGCACTAGCGGGGCTTACAATGAGCAGTTCTTC.

The chain employs TRBV5-1 and TRBJ1-1; D is ambiguous. The CDR3 runs 14 residues. V lost 0 bases and J 3 bases, leaving 9 bases between the germline ends. Per the germline V gene, CDR1 is SGHRS and CDR2 is YFSETQ. CDR3 residues: CASSLESGYTEAFF. CDR3 DNA sequence: TGCGCCAGCAGCTTGGAATCGGGGTACACTGAAGCTTTCTTT.